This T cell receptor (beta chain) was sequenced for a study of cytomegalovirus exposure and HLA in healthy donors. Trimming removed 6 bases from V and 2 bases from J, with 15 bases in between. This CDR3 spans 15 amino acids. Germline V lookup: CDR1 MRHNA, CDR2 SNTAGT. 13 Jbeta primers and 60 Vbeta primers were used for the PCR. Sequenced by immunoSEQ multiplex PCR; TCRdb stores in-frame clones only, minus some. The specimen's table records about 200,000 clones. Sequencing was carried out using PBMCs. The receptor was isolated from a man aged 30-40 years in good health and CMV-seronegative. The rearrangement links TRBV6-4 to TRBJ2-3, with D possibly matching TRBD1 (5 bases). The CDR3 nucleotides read TGTGCCAGCAGCCACGCAACAGGAACCACAGATACGCAGTATTTT. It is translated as CASSHATGTTDTQYF.